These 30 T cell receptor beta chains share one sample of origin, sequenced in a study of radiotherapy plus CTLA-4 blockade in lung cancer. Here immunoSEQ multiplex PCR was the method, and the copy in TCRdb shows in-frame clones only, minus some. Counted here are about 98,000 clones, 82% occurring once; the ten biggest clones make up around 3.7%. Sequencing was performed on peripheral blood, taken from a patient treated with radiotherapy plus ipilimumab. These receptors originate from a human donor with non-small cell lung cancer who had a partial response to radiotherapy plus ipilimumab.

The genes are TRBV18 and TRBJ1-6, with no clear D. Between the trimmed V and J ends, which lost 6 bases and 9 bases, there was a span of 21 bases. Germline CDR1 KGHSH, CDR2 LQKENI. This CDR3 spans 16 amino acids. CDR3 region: CASSLLFPGSGSPLHF. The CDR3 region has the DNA TGTGCCAGCTCCCTTCTCTTTCCCGGTTCGGGTTCACCCCTCCACTTT.

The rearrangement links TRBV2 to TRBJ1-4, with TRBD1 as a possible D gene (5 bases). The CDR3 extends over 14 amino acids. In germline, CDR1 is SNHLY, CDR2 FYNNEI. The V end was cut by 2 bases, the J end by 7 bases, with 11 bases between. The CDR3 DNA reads TGTGCCAGCAGTGAAAGGACATCCGGTGAAAAACTGTTTTTT. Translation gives CASSERTSGEKLFF.

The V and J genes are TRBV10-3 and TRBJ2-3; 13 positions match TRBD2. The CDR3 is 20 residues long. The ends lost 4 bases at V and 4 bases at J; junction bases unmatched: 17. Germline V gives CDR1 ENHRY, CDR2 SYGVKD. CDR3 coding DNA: TGTGCCATCAGTGGTTCCCCGGGACTAGCGGGATCGGGTGGTTCAGATACGCAGTATTTT. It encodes CAISGSPGLAGSGGSDTQYF.

Here the CDR3 reads CASSLDGGPYEQYF. In DNA form, the CDR3 reads TGCGCCAGCAGCTTGGATGGCGGCCCCTACGAGCAGTACTTC. The chain combines TRBV5-1 with TRBJ2-5; the D is unclear. The J call may be incorrect, as the DNA end agrees better with TRBJ2-7. Germline CDR1 reads SGHRS; CDR2 reads YFSETQ. The length of the CDR3 is 14 residues.

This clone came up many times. As DNA, the CDR3 is TGTGCCAGCAACCGCGGGACTCAGGGCGGGTACGAGCAGTACTTC. It yields the protein CASNRGTQGGYEQYF. The chain employs TRBV5-6 and TRBJ2-7; D perhaps matches TRBD2 (6 bases). With 6 bases removed from V and 4 bases from J, the gap between germline ends came to 20 bases. Germline V lookup: CDR1 SGHDT, CDR2 YYEEEE. The CDR3 has 15 amino acids.

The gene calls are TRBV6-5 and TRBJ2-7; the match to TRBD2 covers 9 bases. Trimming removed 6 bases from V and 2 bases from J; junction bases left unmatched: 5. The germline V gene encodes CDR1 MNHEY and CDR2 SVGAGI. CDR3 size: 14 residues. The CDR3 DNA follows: TGTGCCAGCAGCGCCGCTAGCGGGGCCTACGAGCAGTACTTC. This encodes CASSAASGAYEQYF.

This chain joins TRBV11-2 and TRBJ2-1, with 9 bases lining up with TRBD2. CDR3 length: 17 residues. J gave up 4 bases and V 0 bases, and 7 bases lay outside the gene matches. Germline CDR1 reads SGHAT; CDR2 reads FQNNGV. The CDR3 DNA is TGTGCCAGCAGCTTAGATAGCATAGCGGGAGTATACAATGAGCAGTTCTTC. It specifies CASSLDSIAGVYNEQFF.

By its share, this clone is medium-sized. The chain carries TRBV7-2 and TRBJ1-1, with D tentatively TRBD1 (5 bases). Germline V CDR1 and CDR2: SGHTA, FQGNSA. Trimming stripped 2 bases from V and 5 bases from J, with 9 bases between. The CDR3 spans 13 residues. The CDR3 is CASSLQGGTEAFF. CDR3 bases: TGTGCCAGCAGCTTACAGGGAGGTACTGAAGCTTTCTTT.

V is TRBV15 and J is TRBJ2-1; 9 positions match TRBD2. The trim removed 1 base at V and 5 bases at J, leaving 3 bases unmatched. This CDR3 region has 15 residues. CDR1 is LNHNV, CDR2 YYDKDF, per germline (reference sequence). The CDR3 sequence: CATSRVLAGHNEQFF. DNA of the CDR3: TGTGCCACCAGCAGAGTACTAGCGGGCCACAATGAGCAGTTCTTC.

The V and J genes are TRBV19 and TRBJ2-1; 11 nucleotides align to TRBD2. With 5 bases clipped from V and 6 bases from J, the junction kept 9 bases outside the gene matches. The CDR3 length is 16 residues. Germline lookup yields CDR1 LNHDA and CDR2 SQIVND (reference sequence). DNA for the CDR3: TGTGCCAGTAGTCCCCCCGGGACTAGCGGTCCCAATGAGCAGTTCTTC. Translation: CASSPPGTSGPNEQFF.

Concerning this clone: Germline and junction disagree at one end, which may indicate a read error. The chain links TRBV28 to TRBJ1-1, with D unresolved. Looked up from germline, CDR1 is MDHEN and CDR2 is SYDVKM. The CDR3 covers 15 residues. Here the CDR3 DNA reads TGTGCCAGCAGTTTATCCGACAATTCCCTTTCCGAAGTTTTCTTT. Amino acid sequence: CASSLSDNSLSEVFF. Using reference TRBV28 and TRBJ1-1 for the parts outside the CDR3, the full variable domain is DVKVTQSSRYLVKRTGEKVFLECVQDMDHENMFWYRQDPGLGLRLIYFSYDVKMKEKGDIPEGYSVSREKKERFSLILESASTNQTSMYLCASSLSDNSLSEVFFGQGTRLTVV.

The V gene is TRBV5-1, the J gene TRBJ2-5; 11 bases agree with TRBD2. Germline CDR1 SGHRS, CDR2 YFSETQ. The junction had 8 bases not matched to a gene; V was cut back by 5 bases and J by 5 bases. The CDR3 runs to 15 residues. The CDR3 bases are TGCGCCAGCAGAATAGCGGGAGGGGGTGAGGAGACCCAGTACTTC. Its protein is CASRIAGGGEETQYF.

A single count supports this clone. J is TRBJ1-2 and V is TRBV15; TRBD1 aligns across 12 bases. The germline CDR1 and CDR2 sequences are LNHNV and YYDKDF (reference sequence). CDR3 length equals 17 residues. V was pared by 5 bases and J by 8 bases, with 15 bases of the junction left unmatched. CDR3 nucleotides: TGTGCCACCAGCCCGGCCGGGACAGGGGGCGTACTTACAGGCTACACCTTC. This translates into CATSPAGTGGVLTGYTF.

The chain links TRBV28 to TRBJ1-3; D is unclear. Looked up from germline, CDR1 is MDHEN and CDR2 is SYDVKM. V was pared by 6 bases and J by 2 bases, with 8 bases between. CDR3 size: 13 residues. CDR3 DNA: TGTGCCAGCAGCCCCACAGCTGGAAACACCATATATTTT. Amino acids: CASSPTAGNTIYF.

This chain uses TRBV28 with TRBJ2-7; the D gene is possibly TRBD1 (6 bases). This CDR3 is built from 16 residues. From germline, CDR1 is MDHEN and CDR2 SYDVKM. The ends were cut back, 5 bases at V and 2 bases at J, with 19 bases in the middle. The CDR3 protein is CASSPLLLDRPYEQYF. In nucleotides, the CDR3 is TGTGCCAGCAGTCCCCTTCTCTTAGACAGGCCCTACGAGCAGTACTTC.

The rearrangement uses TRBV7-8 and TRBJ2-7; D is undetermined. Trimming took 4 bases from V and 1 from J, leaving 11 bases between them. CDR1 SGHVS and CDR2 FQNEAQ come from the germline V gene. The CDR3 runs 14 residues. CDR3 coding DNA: TGTGCCAGCAGCTCTCTTACATCTTCCTACGAGCAGTACTTC. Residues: CASSSLTSSYEQYF.

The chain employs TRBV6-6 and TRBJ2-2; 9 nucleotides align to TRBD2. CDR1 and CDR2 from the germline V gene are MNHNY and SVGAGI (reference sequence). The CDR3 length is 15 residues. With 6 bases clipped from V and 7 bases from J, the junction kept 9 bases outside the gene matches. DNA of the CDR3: TGTGCCAGCAGCCTCATAGCGGGAGAGGGCGGGGAGCTGTTTTTT. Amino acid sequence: CASSLIAGEGGELFF.

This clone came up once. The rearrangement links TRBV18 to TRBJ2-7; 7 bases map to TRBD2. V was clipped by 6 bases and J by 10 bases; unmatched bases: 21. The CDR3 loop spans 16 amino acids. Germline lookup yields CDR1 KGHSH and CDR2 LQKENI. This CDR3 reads CASSLMRLAEVPAQYF. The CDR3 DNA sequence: TGTGCCAGCTCCTTGATGAGGCTAGCGGAAGTACCCGCCCAGTACTTC.

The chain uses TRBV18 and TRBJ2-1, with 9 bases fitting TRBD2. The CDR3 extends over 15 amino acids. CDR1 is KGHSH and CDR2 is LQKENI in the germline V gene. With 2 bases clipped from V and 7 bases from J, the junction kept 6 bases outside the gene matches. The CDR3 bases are TGTGCCAGCTCACCATCTAGCGGGGCGGGGAATGAGCAGTTCTTC. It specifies CASSPSSGAGNEQFF. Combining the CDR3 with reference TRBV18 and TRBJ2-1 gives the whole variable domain NAGVMQNPRHLVRRRGQEARLRCSPMKGHSHVYWYRQLPEEGLKFMVYLQKENIIDESGMPKERFSAEFPKEGPSILRIQQVVRGDSAAYFCASSPSSGAGNEQFFGPGTRLTVL.

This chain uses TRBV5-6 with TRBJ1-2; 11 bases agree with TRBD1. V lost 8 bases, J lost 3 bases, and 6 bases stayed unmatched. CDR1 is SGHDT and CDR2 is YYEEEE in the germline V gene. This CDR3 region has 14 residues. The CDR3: CARKDRGQDYGYTF. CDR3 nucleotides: TGTGCCAGGAAGGACAGGGGGCAGGACTATGGCTACACCTTC. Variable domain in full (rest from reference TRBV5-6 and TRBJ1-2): DAGVTQSPTHLIKTRGQQVTLRCSPKSGHDTVSWYQQALGQGPQFIFQYYEEEERQRGNFPDRFSGHQFPNYSSELNVNALLLGDSALYLCARKDRGQDYGYTFGSGTRLTVV.

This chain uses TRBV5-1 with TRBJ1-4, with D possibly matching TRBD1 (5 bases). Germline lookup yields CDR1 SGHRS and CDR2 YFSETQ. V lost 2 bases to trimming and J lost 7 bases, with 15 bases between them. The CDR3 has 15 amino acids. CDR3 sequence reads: CASSFGGTSFEKLFF. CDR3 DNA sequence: TGCGCCAGCAGCTTCGGAGGGACGAGTTTTGAAAAACTGTTTTTT.

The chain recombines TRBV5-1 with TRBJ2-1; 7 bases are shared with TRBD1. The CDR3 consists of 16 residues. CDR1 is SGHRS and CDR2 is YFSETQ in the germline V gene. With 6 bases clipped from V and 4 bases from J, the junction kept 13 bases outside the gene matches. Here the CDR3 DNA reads TGCGCCAGCACCGAGGGGGCAAGGACGTCATACAATGAGCAGTTCTTC. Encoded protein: CASTEGARTSYNEQFF. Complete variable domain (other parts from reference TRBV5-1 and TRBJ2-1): KAGVTQTPRYLIKTRGQQVTLSCSPISGHRSVSWYQQTPGQGLQFLFEYFSETQRNKGNFPGRFSGRQFSNSRSEMNVSTLELGDSALYLCASTEGARTSYNEQFFGPGTRLTVL.

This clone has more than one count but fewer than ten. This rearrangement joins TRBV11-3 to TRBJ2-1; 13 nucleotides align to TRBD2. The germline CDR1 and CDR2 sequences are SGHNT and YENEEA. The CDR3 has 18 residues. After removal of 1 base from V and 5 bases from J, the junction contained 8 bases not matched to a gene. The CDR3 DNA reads TGTGCCAGCAGCTTAGCCCTCGGACTAGCGGGAGAAAACAATGAGCAGTTCTTC. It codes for CASSLALGLAGENNEQFF.

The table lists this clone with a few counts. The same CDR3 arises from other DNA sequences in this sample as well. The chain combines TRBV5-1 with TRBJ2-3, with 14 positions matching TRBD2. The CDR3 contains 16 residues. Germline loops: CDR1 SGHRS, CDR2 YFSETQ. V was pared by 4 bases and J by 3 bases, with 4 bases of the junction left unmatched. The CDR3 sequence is CASSPGTSGRTDTQYF. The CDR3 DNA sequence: TGCGCCAGCAGCCCTGGGACTAGCGGGAGAACAGATACGCAGTATTTT.

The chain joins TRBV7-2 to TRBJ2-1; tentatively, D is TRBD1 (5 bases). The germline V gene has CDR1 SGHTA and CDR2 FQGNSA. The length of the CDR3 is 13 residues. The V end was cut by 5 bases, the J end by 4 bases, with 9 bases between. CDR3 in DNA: TGTGCCAGCAGCCTCCGACAGTACAATGAGCAGTTCTTC. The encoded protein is CASSLRQYNEQFF.

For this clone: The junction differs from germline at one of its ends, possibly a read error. The CDR3 nucleotides read TGTGCTAGTGGTTTGGTAGACGGACCCAAACGGGGAGCTGTTTTT. Protein sequence: CASGLVDGPKRGAVF. The chain joins TRBV12-5 to TRBJ2-2, with D possibly being TRBD2 (5 bases). Germline assignment: CDR1 LGHNT and CDR2 FRNRAP. The CDR3 is 15 amino acids.

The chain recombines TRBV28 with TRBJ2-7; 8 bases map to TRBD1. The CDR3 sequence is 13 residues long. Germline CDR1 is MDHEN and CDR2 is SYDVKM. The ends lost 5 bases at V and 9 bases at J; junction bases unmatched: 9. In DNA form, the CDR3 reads TGTGCCAGCAGTCCAGAGGACAGGGTTTGGCAGTACTTC. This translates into CASSPEDRVWQYF.

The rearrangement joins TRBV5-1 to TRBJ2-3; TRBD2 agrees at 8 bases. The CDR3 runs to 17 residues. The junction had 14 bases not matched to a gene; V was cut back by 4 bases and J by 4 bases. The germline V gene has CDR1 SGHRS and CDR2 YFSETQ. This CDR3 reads CASSPIGAGASPDTQYF. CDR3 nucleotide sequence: TGCGCCAGCAGCCCGATCGGAGCGGGAGCGTCCCCAGATACGCAGTATTTT.

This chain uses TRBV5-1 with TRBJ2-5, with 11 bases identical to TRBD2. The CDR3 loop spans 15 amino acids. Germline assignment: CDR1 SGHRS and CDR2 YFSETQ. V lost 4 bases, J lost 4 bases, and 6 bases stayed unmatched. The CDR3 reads CASSLLGLAGETQYF. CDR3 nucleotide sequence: TGCGCCAGCAGCCTACTTGGACTAGCGGGAGAGACCCAGTACTTC.

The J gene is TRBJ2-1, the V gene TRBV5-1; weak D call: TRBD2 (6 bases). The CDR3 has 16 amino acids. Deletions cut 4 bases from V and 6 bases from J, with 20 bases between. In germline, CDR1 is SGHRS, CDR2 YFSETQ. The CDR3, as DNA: TGCGCCAGCAGCCCAAACCCTAGCTGGCGGGGCAATGAGCAGTTCTTC. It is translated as CASSPNPSWRGNEQFF.